Below are 10 T cell receptor beta chains sequenced from a single sample in a study of T cell repertoires in cytomegalovirus infection (dated by TCRdb to the late 2010s). This sample's treatment or condition label indicates: in vitro stimulation with specific CMV peptide epitopes to enrich CMV-specific T cells. Antigens of these TCRs are unknown. The instrument given in TCRdb is Illumina HiSeq 1500. Clones were called with MiXCR by TCRdb after fastp trimmed the public reads at Q25, and only in-frame beta chains were retained. Here each entry gathers all rows of one CDR3 protein and keeps the most common genes and DNA. This sample gives fewer than 950,000 distinct CDR3 sequences in total; roughly 33% of them show up just once. The ten most abundant clones make up around an eighth of the sample. The sample here was cultured CD8+ T cells from PBMCs, taken from culture after CMV antigen stimulation. The source of these receptors is a human donor in good health (CMV status not recorded). Some clones in this sample may be carry-over from other donors' samples.

The chain recombines TRBV5-1 with TRBJ1-1; D is undetermined. CDR1 and CDR2 (germline): SGHRS, YFSETQ. Deletions cut 0 bases from V and 6 bases from J, with 12 bases between. CDR3 size: 14 residues. CDR3 nucleotides: TGCGCCAGCAGCTTGGAGCCCGGTTCGGCTGAAGCTTTCTTT. Amino acids: CASSLEPGSAEAFF.

This chain uses TRBV29-1 with TRBJ1-2, with no clear D. V lost 4 bases to trimming and J lost 1 base, with 10 bases between them. CDR3 length: 13 amino acids. The germline CDR1 and CDR2 sequences are SQVTM and ANQGSEA. As DNA, the CDR3 is TGCAGCGTTGTATGGGCAGTTAACTATGGCTACACCTTC. This encodes CSVVWAVNYGYTF.

This sequence joins TRBV6-6 and TRBJ2-1; 8 bases agree with TRBD1. The CDR3 length is 11 residues. V lost 6 bases, J lost 10 bases, and 2 bases stayed unmatched. Germline lookup yields CDR1 MNHNY and CDR2 SVGAGI (reference sequence). CDR3 residues: CASRDRDEQFF. In DNA, the CDR3 is TGTGCCAGCAGGGACAGGGACGAGCAGTTCTTC.

This clonotype was seen more than once but under ten times. V gene TRBV12-5 combines with J gene TRBJ1-5; 9 nucleotides agree with TRBD1. Germline V gene data show CDR1 as LGHNT and CDR2 as FRNRAP. The CDR3 contains 18 residues. V dropped 2 bases and J dropped 0; count of bases not matched to a gene: 8. DNA for the CDR3: TGTGCTAGTGGTTTGATATCCGGGACAGGGTTTAGCAATCAGCCCCAGCATTTT. Encoded protein: CASGLISGTGFSNQPQHF.

Notes on this clonotype: This could be a read error, since a much larger clone is one nucleotide away. The CDR3 end shows no conserved phenylalanine or tryptophan, and so a read error is likely. The chain joins TRBV7-2 to TRBJ2-7; D is ambiguous. Per germline, CDR1 SGHTA and CDR2 FQGNSA. The CDR3 has 14 amino acids. Trimming took off 3 bases at V and 3 bases at J, with 12 bases between the two ends. For the CDR3, the DNA is TGTGCCAGCAGCTTTAAAGACACCTTCTACGAGCAGTACATC. This gives the protein CASSFKDTFYEQYI.

The rearrangement uses TRBV25-1 and TRBJ1-3; D unclear. V dropped 8 bases and J dropped 0 bases, with 14 bases sitting between them. Germline CDR1 reads MGHDK; CDR2 reads SYGVNS. This CDR3 region has 15 residues. CDR3 coding DNA: TGTGCCAGCTCCCCCTCGTCGTACTCTGGAAACACCATATATTTT. Protein: CASSPSSYSGNTIYF. The full variable domain, completed using reference TRBV25-1 and TRBJ1-3, is EADIYQTPRYLVIGTGKKITLECSQTMGHDKMYWYQQDPGMELHLIHYSYGVNSTEKGDLSSESTVSRIRTEHFPLTLESARPSHTSQYLCASSPSSYSGNTIYFGEGSWLTVV.

The table lists this clonotype with a few counts. CDR3 sequence (DNA): TGTGCCACCTCAGCCACCGGGGAGCTGTTTTTT. This gives the protein CATSATGELFF. The chain uses TRBV19 and TRBJ2-2, with D uncertain. V lost 10 bases and J lost 4, with 7 bases in between. The V gene's germline CDR1 is LNHDA and CDR2 SQIVND (reference sequence). This CDR3 contains 11 residues. Combining the CDR3 with reference TRBV19 and TRBJ2-2 gives the whole variable domain DGGITQSPKYLFRKEGQNVTLSCEQNLNHDAMYWYRQDPGQGLRLIYYSQIVNDFQKGDIAEGYSVSREKKESFPLTVTSAQKNPTAFYLCATSATGELFFGEGSRLTVL.

There are a few counts of this clonotype. The V and J genes are TRBV5-4 and TRBJ1-3, with D perhaps TRBD1 (5 bases). The CDR3 covers 12 residues. Trimming pared 9 bases from V and 1 base from J, leaving 8 bases between. Germline V CDR1 and CDR2: SGHNT, YYREEE (reference sequence). The CDR3, as DNA: TGTGCCACCGGGGGGTCTGGAAACACCATATATTTT. It encodes CATGGSGNTIYF.

This clonotype was counted ten times or more. A junction boundary mismatches the germline segment, possibly from a read error. The V gene is TRBV7-9, the J gene TRBJ1-2; D is ambiguous. The CDR3 covers 14 residues. Germline V gene sequence: CDR1 SEHNR, CDR2 FQNEAQ (reference sequence). The DNA of the CDR3 is TGTGCCAGCAGCTTAACCAACGACCCTTTCCCCCTTCTCTTC. Its protein product is CASSLTNDPFPLLF.

The chain links TRBV5-1 to TRBJ1-1, with D unresolved. The CDR3 sequence is 12 residues long. CDR1 is SGHRS, CDR2 YFSETQ, per germline. V was pared by 6 bases and J by 4 bases, with 10 bases between. Written as DNA, the CDR3 is TGCGCCAGCAATTTCAGCCCCACTGAAGCTTTCTTT. Translated: CASNFSPTEAFF. Based on the CDR3 plus reference TRBV5-1 and TRBJ1-1, the full variable domain is KAGVTQTPRYLIKTRGQQVTLSCSPISGHRSVSWYQQTPGQGLQFLFEYFSETQRNKGNFPGRFSGRQFSNSRSEMNVSTLELGDSALYLCASNFSPTEAFFGQGTRLTVV.